These T cell receptor beta chains were read from a single sample in a study of cytomegalovirus exposure and HLA in healthy donors. The repertoire was sequenced with immunoSEQ multiplex PCR; TCRdb's copy has only in-frame clones and lacks some. The table records fewer than 110,000 clones, around two thirds of them present only once. What was sequenced was PBMCs. Source of these receptors: a woman aged 50 to 65 in good health and CMV-seronegative. CDR3s include the opening cysteine and the closing phenylalanine or tryptophan. A D gene is named only where the DNA matches it firmly.

TRBJ2-1 TRBV28 NA CASSAGSSYNEQFF
TRBJ2-1 TRBV7-9 TRBD2 CASSLSGLAVYNEQFF
TRBJ1-6 TRBV10-3 NA CATRGGLGSPLHF
TRBJ2-5 TRBV11-2 NA CASSSILRGETQYF
TRBJ2-1 TRBV7-2 TRBD2 CASSPGLAGDEQFF
TRBJ1-5 TRBV5-1 TRBD1 CASSLAPQTGTVGNQPQHF
TRBJ1-5 TRBV7-2 TRBD1 CASSLVGIGQGRVRPQHF
TRBJ1-5 TRBV6-4 NA CASSETGIQPQHF
TRBJ2-7 TRBV2 NA CASSEGGGRYEQYF
TRBJ2-1 TRBV7-2 NA CASSLDTYNEQFF
TRBJ2-4 TRBV20-1 NA CSAEDNIQYF
TRBJ2-1 TRBV28 TRBD2 CASSTPTLAGGTEQFF